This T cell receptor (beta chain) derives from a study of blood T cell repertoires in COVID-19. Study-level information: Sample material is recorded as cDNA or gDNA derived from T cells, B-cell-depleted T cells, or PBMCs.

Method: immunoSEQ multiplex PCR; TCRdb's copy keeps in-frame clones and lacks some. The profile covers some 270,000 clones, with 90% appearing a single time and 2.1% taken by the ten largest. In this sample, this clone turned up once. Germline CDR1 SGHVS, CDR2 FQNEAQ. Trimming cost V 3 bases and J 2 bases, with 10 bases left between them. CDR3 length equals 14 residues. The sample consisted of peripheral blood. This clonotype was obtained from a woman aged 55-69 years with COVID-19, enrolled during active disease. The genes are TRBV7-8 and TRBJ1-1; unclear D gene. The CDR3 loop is CASSFMESNTEAFF. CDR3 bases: TGTGCCAGCAGCTTCATGGAGAGTAACACTGAAGCTTTCTTT.